This entry lists 5 T cell receptor beta chains sequenced from one sample in a study of spatial heterogeneity in lung cancer. Time point denoted: sample taken at primary tumor resection. In each case, whole RNA from tumor, nontumor lung or frozen PBMC was sequenced unsorted. TCRdb itself ran the 5' RACE reads through MiXCR, one entry per CDR3 protein. The sample has about 56,000 distinct CDR3 sequences, roughly 8% seen once. Here the sequenced sample was PBMCs, taken at surgery. All receptors come from a female donor with early-stage non-small cell lung cancer.

The sample holds many counts of this clonotype. V gene TRBV20-1 combines with J gene TRBJ2-3; D uncertain. Germline CDR1 is DFQATT and CDR2 is SNEGSKA (reference sequence). With 5 bases removed from V and 4 bases from J, the gap between germline ends came to 19 bases. This CDR3 has 15 residues. The CDR3 DNA reads TGCAGTGCTCCCTCTCTACGAGGTGGGGCAGATACGCAGTATTTT. Protein: CSAPSLRGGADTQYF.

The gene calls are TRBV5-6 and TRBJ2-3; D is undetermined. The V end was cut by 2 bases, the J end by 6 bases, with 7 bases between. The CDR3 consists of 12 residues. CDR1 and CDR2 (germline): SGHDT, YYEEEE. The CDR3 DNA is TGTGCCAGCAGCTTTAATGGGGATACGCAGTATTTT. Amino acid sequence: CASSFNGDTQYF. Full variable domain (remainder filled in from reference TRBV5-6 and TRBJ2-3): DAGVTQSPTHLIKTRGQQVTLRCSPKSGHDTVSWYQQALGQGPQFIFQYYEEEERQRGNFPDRFSGHQFPNYSSELNVNALLLGDSALYLCASSFNGDTQYFGPGTRLTVL.

This clonotype has only a few counts. V usage is TRBV3-1 and J usage is TRBJ2-7; 8 bases are a match to TRBD1. V dropped 1 base and J dropped 4; count of bases not matched to a gene: 12. The CDR3 spans 17 residues. Germline V gene lookup returns CDR1 LGHDT and CDR2 YNNKEL (reference sequence). The CDR3 sequence: CASSQGSPGGMGYEQYF. The CDR3, as DNA: TGTGCCAGCAGCCAAGGTTCGCCAGGGGGCATGGGTTACGAGCAGTACTTC.

Many counts were recorded for this clonotype. This chain links TRBV19 with TRBJ2-2; 9 nucleotides match TRBD2. This CDR3 contains 16 residues. Unmatched junction bases numbered 4, after V lost 5 bases and J lost 0 bases. Germline CDR1 and CDR2: LNHDA and SQIVND (reference sequence). Here the CDR3 DNA reads TGTGCCAGTAGTGTAACTAGCGGGTCGAACACCGGGGAGCTGTTTTTT. It specifies CASSVTSGSNTGELFF.

The chain joins TRBV5-6 to TRBJ2-7, with TRBD1 matching 8 bases. CDR1 is SGHDT and CDR2 is YYEEEE in the germline V gene. CDR3 length: 16 residues. V shed 1 base and J 7 bases; nucleotides not matched to a gene: 13. The CDR3 DNA sequence: TGTGCCAGCAGCTTGCTCCAAGGACAGGGTGTAGGGGAGCAGTACGTC. Its protein product is CASSLLQGQGVGEQYV.